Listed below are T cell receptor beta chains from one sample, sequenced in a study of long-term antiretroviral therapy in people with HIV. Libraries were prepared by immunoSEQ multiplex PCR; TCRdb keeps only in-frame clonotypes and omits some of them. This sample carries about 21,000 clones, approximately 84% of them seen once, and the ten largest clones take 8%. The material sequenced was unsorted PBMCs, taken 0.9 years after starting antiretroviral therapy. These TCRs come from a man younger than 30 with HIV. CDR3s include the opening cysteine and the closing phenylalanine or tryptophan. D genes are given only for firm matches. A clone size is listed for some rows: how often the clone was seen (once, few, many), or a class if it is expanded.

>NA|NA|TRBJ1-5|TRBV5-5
TGTGCCAGCAGTCCCAATTATAGCAATCAGCCCCAGCATTTT
CASSPNYSNQPQHF
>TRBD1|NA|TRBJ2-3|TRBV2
TGTGCCACCACCAAGCAGGGGGTGGGCACAGATACGCAGTATTTT
CATTKQGVGTDTQYF
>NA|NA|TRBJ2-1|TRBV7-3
TGTGCCAGCAGCGATCTCGGGGGACTTGGTGAGCAGTTCTTC
CASSDLGGLGEQFF
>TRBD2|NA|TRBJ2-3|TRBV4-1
TGCGCCAGCAGCCTTGGGGGGGACCAGGGAGATACGCAGTATTTT
CASSLGGDQGDTQYF
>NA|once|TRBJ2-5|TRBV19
TGTGCCAGTTCCCGACGGGACACCGGGAGAGAGACCCAGTACTTC
CASSRRDTGRETQYF
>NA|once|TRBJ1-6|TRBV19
TGTGCCAGTAGTATCTTAGGGGATTCACCCCTCCACTTT
CASSILGDSPLHF
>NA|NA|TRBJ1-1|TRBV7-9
TGTGCCAGCAGCTTAGCAGGGCGGGGGAACACTGAAGCTTTCTTT
CASSLAGRGNTEAFF
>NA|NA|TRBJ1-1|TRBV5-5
TGTGCCAGCAGCTTGGGTTTATCCCTCACTGAAGCTTTCTTT
CASSLGLSLTEAFF
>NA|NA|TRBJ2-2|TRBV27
TGTGCCAGCTCCCGGACCGGGGAGCTGTTTTTT
CASSRTGELFF
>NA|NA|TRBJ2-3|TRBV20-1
TGCAGTGCTCTGAGGGGGGATACGCAGTATTTT
CSALRGDTQYF
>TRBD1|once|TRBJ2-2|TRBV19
TGTGCCAGTACCCGACAGGGGAAGGCCGGGGAGCTGTTTTTT
CASTRQGKAGELFF
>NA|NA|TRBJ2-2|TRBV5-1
TGCGCCAGCAGCTTGGAGGGACTTAACACCGGGGAGCTGTTTTTT
CASSLEGLNTGELFF
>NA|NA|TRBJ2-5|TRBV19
TGTGCCAGTAGTACCTCCGGGCCGCCAGCGGCCCAGTACTTC
CASSTSGPPAAQYF
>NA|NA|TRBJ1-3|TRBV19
TGTGCCAGTATTCCCGGGACATACGGAAACACCATATATTTT
CASIPGTYGNTIYF
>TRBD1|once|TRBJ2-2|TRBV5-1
TGCGCCAGCAGCTCCCGGACAGGGATAAGGACCGGGGAGCTGTTTTTT
CASSSRTGIRTGELFF
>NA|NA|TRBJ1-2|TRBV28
TGTGCCAGCAGTTTAGCCCCAGTAGGGAATGGCTACACCTTC
CASSLAPVGNGYTF
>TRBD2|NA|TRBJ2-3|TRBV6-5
TGTGCCAGCAGACCCACTAGCGGGGGGACCTATACGCAGTATTTT
CASRPTSGGTYTQYF
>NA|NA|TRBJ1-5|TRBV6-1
TGTGCCAGCAGTGATGCAGGGGCTAGCAATCAGCCCCAGCATTTT
CASSDAGASNQPQHF
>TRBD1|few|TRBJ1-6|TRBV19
TGTGCCAGTAGCCGCGACAGGGGGTTTGGTTCACCCCTCCACTTT
CASSRDRGFGSPLHF
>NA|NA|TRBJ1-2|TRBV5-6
TGTGCCAGCAGCCCCGAAAATATACAGGTCCTCTATGGCTACACCTTC
CASSPENIQVLYGYTF
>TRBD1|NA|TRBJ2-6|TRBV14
TGTGCCAGCAGCCGCGGGGACAGGGGTTTCCCTGGGGCCAACGTCCTGACTTTC
CASSRGDRGFPGANVLTF
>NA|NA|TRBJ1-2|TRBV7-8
TGTGCCAGCAGCTTAATACCCTATGGCTACACCTTC
CASSLIPYGYTF
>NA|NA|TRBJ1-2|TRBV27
TGTGCCAGCAGTTTATTCGGGAGGGGAAGGGGAGGTGGCTACACCTTC
CASSLFGRGRGGGYTF
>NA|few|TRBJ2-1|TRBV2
TGTGCCAGCAGGGTTTTCGGCGGAGGGAATGAGCAGTTCTTC
CASRVFGGGNEQFF
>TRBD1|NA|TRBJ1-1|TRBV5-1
TGCGCCAGCAGCAACGACAGGGGCCAAAGGAACACTGAAGCTTTCTTT
CASSNDRGQRNTEAFF
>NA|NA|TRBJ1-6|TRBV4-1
TGCGCCAGCAGCCAAGAGACAGGTTGGTCACCCCTCCACTTT
CASSQETGWSPLHF
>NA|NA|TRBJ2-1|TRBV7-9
TGTGCCAGCCGCCCTCTGAGGCGCAATGAGCAGTTCTTC
CASRPLRRNEQFF
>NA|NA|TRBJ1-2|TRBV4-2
TGTGCCAGCAGCCAGGAGCTAGGGACAAACTATGGCTACACCTTC
CASSQELGTNYGYTF
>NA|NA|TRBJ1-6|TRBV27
TGTGCCAGCAGTTTATACGGCGGAAGGGCTCCCCTCCACTTT
CASSLYGGRAPLHF
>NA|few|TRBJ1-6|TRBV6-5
TGTGCCAGCAGTCTGGGACCTAATTCACCCCTCCACTTT
CASSLGPNSPLHF
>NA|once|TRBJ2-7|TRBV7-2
TGTGCCAGCAGCTTAACTGGCTACGAGCAGTACTTC
CASSLTGYEQYF
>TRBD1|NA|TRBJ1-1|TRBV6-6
TGTGCCAGCAGTCAAAAGGGACAGCTAACTGGCACTGAAGCTTTCTTT
CASSQKGQLTGTEAFF
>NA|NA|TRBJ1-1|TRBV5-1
TGCGCCAGTAATTTGGGGGAGAACACTGAAGCTTTCTTT
CASNLGENTEAFF
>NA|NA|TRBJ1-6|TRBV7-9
TGTGCCAGCAGCTTAGCCGATTCACCCCTCCACTTT
CASSLADSPLHF
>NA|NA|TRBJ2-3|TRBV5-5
TGTGCCAGCAGCTTAGAGACCAGATATGATACGCAGTATTTT
CASSLETRYDTQYF
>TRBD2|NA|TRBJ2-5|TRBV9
TGTGCCAGCAGCTCCCACCGTCCGGGACTACAGACCCAGTACTTC
CASSSHRPGLQTQYF
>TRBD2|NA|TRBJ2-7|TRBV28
TGTGCCAGCAGTCCCCCCCTAGCGGGGAGCTACGAGCAGTACTTC
CASSPPLAGSYEQYF
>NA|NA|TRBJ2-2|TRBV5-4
TGTGCCAGCAGTCAAGACAGCACCGGGGAGCTGTTTTTT
CASSQDSTGELFF
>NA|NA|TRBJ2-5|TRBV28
TGTGCCAGCAGTAACCCTCAAGGGATCGGGGAGACCCAGTACTTC
CASSNPQGIGETQYF
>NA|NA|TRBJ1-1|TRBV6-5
TGTGCCAGCAGGCAGGTCCAGTTGGCCCTTGAAGCTTTCTTT
CASRQVQLALEAFF
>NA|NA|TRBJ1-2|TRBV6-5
TGTGCCAGCAGTACCGGATATGGCTACACCTTC
CASSTGYGYTF
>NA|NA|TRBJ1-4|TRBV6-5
TGTGCCAGCAGCTGGTATAAGGGAGAAAAACTGTTTTTT
CASSWYKGEKLFF
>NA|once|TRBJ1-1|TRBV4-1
TGCGCCAGCACCCCAGGGTGGACGGGCGGTGAAGCTTTCTTT
CASTPGWTGGEAFF
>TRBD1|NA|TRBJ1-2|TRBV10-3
TGTGCCACCCCCGGGACAGGGGGCGATGGCTACACCTTC
CATPGTGGDGYTF
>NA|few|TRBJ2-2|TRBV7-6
TGTGCCAGCGCCCGTGGGAACACCGGGGAGCTGTTTTTT
CASARGNTGELFF
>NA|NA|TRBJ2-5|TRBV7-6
TGTGCCAGCAGCTTGGACCAGAGAGCCCAAGAGACCCAGTACTTC
CASSLDQRAQETQYF
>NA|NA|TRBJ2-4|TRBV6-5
TGTGCCAGCAGTCGTCAGGGGGCCAAAAACATTCAGTACTTC
CASSRQGAKNIQYF